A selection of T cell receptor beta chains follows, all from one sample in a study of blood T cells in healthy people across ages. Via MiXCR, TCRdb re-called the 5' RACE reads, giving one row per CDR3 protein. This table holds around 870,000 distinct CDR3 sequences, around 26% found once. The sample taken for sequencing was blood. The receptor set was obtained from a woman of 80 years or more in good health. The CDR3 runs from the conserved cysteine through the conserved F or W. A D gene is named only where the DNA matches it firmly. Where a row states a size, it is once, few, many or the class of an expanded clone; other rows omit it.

CASSFGQGGADTQYF,TGTGCCAGCAGTTTCGGGCAGGGGGGCGCAGATACGCAGTATTTT,NA,TRBV27,many,TRBJ2-3
CSARALTGVVHYGYTF,TGCAGTGCTAGAGCCCTGACAGGGGTAGTTCACTATGGCTACACCTTC,TRBD1,TRBV20-1,NA,TRBJ1-2
CASSAETGQETQYF,TGTGCCAGCAGCGCAGAGACAGGGCAAGAGACCCAGTACTTC,TRBD1,TRBV5-4,few,TRBJ2-5
CASSRNGVGGYTF,TGTGCCAGCAGCCGTAACGGGGTCGGTGGCTACACCTTC,NA,TRBV27,many,TRBJ1-2
CASSQEGGGRGNEQFF,TGCGCCAGCAGCCAAGAGGGGGGCGGGCGAGGGAATGAGCAGTTCTTC,NA,TRBV4-3,NA,TRBJ2-1
CASSEGQIYQPQHF,TGTGCCAGCAGTGAAGGACAGATCTATCAGCCCCAGCATTTT,NA,TRBV6-1,few,TRBJ1-5
CASSFGYTF,TGTGCCAGCAGTTTTGGCTACACCTTC,NA,TRBV2,once,TRBJ1-2
CASSFFGGSTDTQYF,TGTGCCAGCAGTTTCTTTGGCGGTAGCACAGATACGCAGTATTTT,NA,TRBV12-3/TRBV12-4,many,TRBJ2-3
CSAKKEPNSPLHF,TGCAGTGCTAAAAAGGAACCAAATTCACCCCTCCACTTT,NA,TRBV20-1,NA,TRBJ1-6
CASSLERDNKYDGQFF,TGTGCCAGCAGCTTAGAGCGGGACAACAAATACGATGGGCAGTTCTTC,NA,TRBV7-2,NA,TRBJ2-1
CASSGHSGANEQFF,TGTGCCAGCAGCGGCCACAGCGGGGCGAATGAGCAGTTCTTC,TRBD2,TRBV9,many,TRBJ2-1
CASSFGGQGLGGYTF,TGTGCCAGCAGTTTCGGGGGACAGGGACTGGGGGGCTACACCTTC,TRBD1,TRBV12-3/TRBV12-4,NA,TRBJ1-2
CASSYSILPSEQFF,TGTGCCAGCAGTTATTCCATACTCCCCAGTGAGCAGTTCTTC,NA,TRBV6-5,NA,TRBJ2-1
CSARGGPRTQYF,TGCAGTGCTAGAGGGGGACCTCGGACCCAGTACTTC,NA,TRBV20-1,many,TRBJ2-5
CASSYTNSPLHF,TGTGCCAGCAGTTACACTAATTCACCCCTCCACTTT,NA,TRBV6-5,many,TRBJ1-6
CASSSETSGRGNRVSYEQYF,TGTGCCAGCAGTAGCGAAACTAGCGGGAGAGGGAATCGGGTCTCCTACGAGCAGTACTTC,TRBD2,TRBV12-3/TRBV12-4,few,TRBJ2-7
CASSLVGSRGKQYF,TGTGCCAGCAGCTTAGTAGGGTCCAGGGGGAAGCAGTACTTC,TRBD1,TRBV7-2,many,TRBJ2-7